Listed below are T cell receptor beta chains from one sample, sequenced in a study of T cells in Graves' hyperthyroidism and ophthalmopathy. TCRdb redid the calling of the multiplex PCR reads with MiXCR, one entry per CDR3 protein. The sample carries fewer than 550,000 distinct CDR3 sequences, around 24% recorded once. The sample taken for sequencing was blood. The receptors here all came from a woman aged 30 to 39 with Graves' ophthalmopathy. The CDR3 runs from the conserved cysteine through the conserved F or W. D genes are given only for firm matches.

j_call | cdr3_length | d_call | v_call | cdr3_aa
TRBJ1-2 | 13 | NA | TRBV6-1 | CASSDAGVYGYTF
TRBJ2-7 | 14 | NA | TRBV6-2/TRBV6-3 | CASSSSAGFNDQYF
TRBJ2-5 | 17 | NA | TRBV15 | CATSRDRRAGQKETQYF
TRBJ1-3 | 16 | NA | TRBV28 | CASSPPGGASGNTIYF
TRBJ1-2 | 11 | NA | TRBV24-1 | CATADRAGYTF
TRBJ1-1 | 16 | NA | TRBV19 | CASAGDVRERYTEAFF
TRBJ2-2 | 13 | NA | TRBV28 | CASSPSWAPQLFF
TRBJ2-7 | 19 | TRBD2 | TRBV27 | CASRHNTGTSGSVSYEQYF
TRBJ2-5 | 14 | NA | TRBV6-5 | CASSYLAFQETQYF
TRBJ1-5 | 15 | NA | TRBV18 | CASSRAGGSNQPQHF
TRBJ1-1 | 12 | NA | TRBV29-1 | CSVVREDAEAFF
TRBJ2-5 | 14 | NA | TRBV12-3/TRBV12-4 | CASSPRLSWETQYF
TRBJ2-2 | 12 | NA | TRBV12-3/TRBV12-4 | CASSGDTGELFF
TRBJ2-7 | 16 | NA | TRBV11-2 | CASSLQILAISYEQYF